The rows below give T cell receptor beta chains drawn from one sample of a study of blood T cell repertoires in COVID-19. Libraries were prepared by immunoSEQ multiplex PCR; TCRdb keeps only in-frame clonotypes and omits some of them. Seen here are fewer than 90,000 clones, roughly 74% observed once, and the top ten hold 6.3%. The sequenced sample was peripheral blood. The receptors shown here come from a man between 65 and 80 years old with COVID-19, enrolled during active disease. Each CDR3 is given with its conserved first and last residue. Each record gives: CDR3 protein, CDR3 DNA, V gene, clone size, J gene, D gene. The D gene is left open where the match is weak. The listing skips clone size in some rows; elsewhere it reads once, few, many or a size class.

CDR3: CASSQPGTGVAYGYTF
DNA: TGCGCCAGCAGCCAACCCGGGACAGGGGTCGCTTATGGCTACACCTTC
V: TRBV4-1
size: .
J: TRBJ1-2
D: TRBD1

CDR3: CASSLEEKASYNEQFF
DNA: TGTGCCAGCAGTTTAGAGGAGAAGGCGTCATACAATGAGCAGTTCTTC
V: TRBV28
size: .
J: TRBJ2-1
D: .

CDR3: CATHEMSALRADTQYF
DNA: TGTGCCACCCACGAGATGAGCGCCCTGCGGGCAGATACGCAGTATTTT
V: TRBV28
size: few
J: TRBJ2-3
D: .

CDR3: CASSLLGGVTEAFF
DNA: TGTGCCAGCAGTTTATTAGGGGGCGTCACTGAAGCTTTCTTT
V: TRBV27
size: .
J: TRBJ1-1
D: TRBD1

CDR3: CASSQGRGNSPLHF
DNA: TGCGCCAGCAGCCAAGGCAGGGGCAATTCACCCCTCCACTTT
V: TRBV4-3
size: once
J: TRBJ1-6
D: .

CDR3: CASSESGGANTGELFF
DNA: TGCGCCAGCAGTGAGTCGGGGGGAGCGAACACCGGGGAGCTGTTTTTT
V: TRBV10-1
size: .
J: TRBJ2-2
D: .

CDR3: CSVEGTSGLNEQFF
DNA: TGCAGCGTTGAGGGGACTAGCGGCCTCAATGAGCAGTTCTTC
V: TRBV29-1
size: .
J: TRBJ2-1
D: TRBD2

CDR3: CASSSGGYGYTF
DNA: TGTGCCAGCTCATCAGGGGGCTATGGCTACACCTTC
V: TRBV28
size: .
J: TRBJ1-2
D: TRBD1

CDR3: CASSPRTGDLRNQPQHF
DNA: TGTGCCAGCTCACCGAGAACAGGGGATTTGAGGAATCAGCCCCAGCATTTT
V: TRBV18
size: .
J: TRBJ1-5
D: TRBD1

CDR3: CASSRLRDEQYF
DNA: TGTGCCAGCAGCCGTCTTAGAGACGAGCAGTACTTC
V: TRBV7-2
size: .
J: TRBJ2-7
D: .

CDR3: CASSFAGGDSTQYF
DNA: TGTGCCAGCAGCTTTGCCGGGGGGGATTCTACGCAGTATTTT
V: TRBV7-2
size: once
J: TRBJ2-3
D: TRBD2

CDR3: CASSMTGLNEQFF
DNA: TGTGCCAGTAGTATGACAGGGTTGAATGAGCAGTTCTTC
V: TRBV19
size: few
J: TRBJ2-1
D: TRBD1

CDR3: CASSGPYPGGTEAFF
DNA: TGCGCCAGCAGTGGCCCCTATCCGGGAGGTACTGAAGCTTTCTTT
V: TRBV10-1
size: .
J: TRBJ1-1
D: .

CDR3: CASTRAGGGNTIYF
DNA: TGTGCCAGCACGAGAGCAGGGGGCGGAAACACCATATATTTT
V: TRBV19
size: .
J: TRBJ1-3
D: TRBD1

CDR3: CASSSVGPGNTIYF
DNA: TGTGCCAGCAGCTCAGTGGGGCCGGGAAACACCATATATTTT
V: TRBV5-6
size: .
J: TRBJ1-3
D: .

CDR3: CASSITSGAIQETQYF
DNA: TGTGCCAGTAGTATTACTAGCGGGGCTATCCAAGAGACCCAGTACTTC
V: TRBV19
size: .
J: TRBJ2-5
D: TRBD2

CDR3: CASSFSYRLAGVGGQETQYF
DNA: TGTGCCAGCAGCTTCTCCTATCGACTAGCGGGGGTGGGAGGCCAAGAGACCCAGTACTTC
V: TRBV7-8
size: .
J: TRBJ2-5
D: TRBD2

CDR3: CASGFFGGGGYTF
DNA: TGTGCTAGTGGTTTTTTTGGGGGGGGAGGCTACACCTTC
V: TRBV12-5
size: .
J: TRBJ1-2
D: .

CDR3: CASSQDSGRETQYF
DNA: TGCGCCAGCAGCCAAGACAGCGGGAGAGAGACCCAGTACTTC
V: TRBV4-1
size: .
J: TRBJ2-5
D: TRBD2

CDR3: CSASSQGAGNTIYF
DNA: TGCAGTGCTAGTAGTCAGGGGGCGGGGAACACCATATATTTT
V: TRBV20-1
size: .
J: TRBJ1-3
D: TRBD1

CDR3: CASSITGAGGYTF
DNA: TGTGCCAGTAGTATAACTGGGGCCGGTGGCTACACCTTC
V: TRBV19
size: .
J: TRBJ1-2
D: .

CDR3: CASSSPGQGSLGYTF
DNA: TGTGCCAGCAGTTCCCCGGGACAGGGGTCCCTTGGCTACACCTTC
V: TRBV28
size: .
J: TRBJ1-2
D: TRBD1

CDR3: CASSIGASGGLYNEQFF
DNA: TGTGCCAGTAGTATAGGGGCTAGCGGGGGCCTTTACAATGAGCAGTTCTTC
V: TRBV19
size: .
J: TRBJ2-1
D: TRBD2

CDR3: CASSRQRGGSADTQYF
DNA: TGTGCCAGCAGCCGGCAGCGGGGGGGCAGCGCAGATACGCAGTATTTT
V: TRBV4-2
size: .
J: TRBJ2-3
D: TRBD2

CDR3: CASSKLRDREMNTEAFF
DNA: TGTGCCAGCAGCAAACTGAGGGACAGGGAAATGAACACTGAAGCTTTCTTT
V: TRBV21-1
size: .
J: TRBJ1-1
D: .

CDR3: CASSPTVGQSYEQYF
DNA: TGTGCCAGCAGCCCCACTGTGGGGCAGTCCTACGAGCAGTACTTC
V: TRBV27
size: many
J: TRBJ2-7
D: .

CDR3: CASSLESANSGNTIYF
DNA: TGTGCCAGCAGCTTGGAATCAGCGAACTCTGGAAACACCATATATTTT
V: TRBV7-3
size: .
J: TRBJ1-3
D: .

CDR3: CASSLGGQVGETQYF
DNA: TGTGCCAGCAGCTTAGGAGGACAGGTGGGAGAGACCCAGTACTTC
V: TRBV7-2
size: few
J: TRBJ2-5
D: TRBD1

CDR3: CASTSRGAVSYNEQFF
DNA: TGTGCCAGCACCTCCCGTGGGGCAGTCTCCTACAATGAGCAGTTCTTC
V: TRBV28
size: few
J: TRBJ2-1
D: .

CDR3: CAISASSGVKSGANVLTF
DNA: TGTGCCATCAGTGCCTCTAGCGGGGTCAAATCTGGGGCCAACGTCCTGACTTTC
V: TRBV10-3
size: .
J: TRBJ2-6
D: TRBD2

CDR3: CASSPGLLSYEQYF
DNA: TGTGCCAGCTCACCAGGCCTCCTCTCCTACGAGCAGTACTTC
V: TRBV18
size: few
J: TRBJ2-7
D: .

CDR3: CASSIGTSGAQETQYF
DNA: TGTGCCAGCAGCATCGGGACTAGCGGGGCACAAGAGACCCAGTACTTC
V: TRBV7-9
size: .
J: TRBJ2-5
D: TRBD2

CDR3: CASSVASGYQETQYF
DNA: TGTGCCAGCAGCGTGGCTAGCGGGTACCAAGAGACCCAGTACTTC
V: TRBV9
size: .
J: TRBJ2-5
D: TRBD2

CDR3: CASSLVGSYTEAFF
DNA: TGTGCCAGCAGCTTAGTGGGCAGTTACACTGAAGCTTTCTTT
V: TRBV11-3
size: .
J: TRBJ1-1
D: .

CDR3: CASGTPNYGYTF
DNA: TGTGCCAGCGGGACTCCTAACTATGGCTACACCTTC
V: TRBV2
size: .
J: TRBJ1-2
D: .

CDR3: CASSQDTASGEQYF
DNA: TGCGCCAGCAGCCAAGACACGGCGAGCGGGGAGCAGTACTTC
V: TRBV4-1
size: .
J: TRBJ2-7
D: .

CDR3: CASSLGGGNQPQHF
DNA: TGTGCCAGCAGTTTAGGAGGGGGCAATCAGCCCCAGCATTTT
V: TRBV27
size: .
J: TRBJ1-5
D: .

CDR3: CASSSGGHQETQYF
DNA: TGCGCCAGCAGCTCAGGGGGTCACCAAGAGACCCAGTACTTC
V: TRBV10-2
size: .
J: TRBJ2-5
D: TRBD1

CDR3: CASGLAGAYEQYF
DNA: TGTGCCAGCGGGCTAGCGGGAGCCTACGAGCAGTACTTC
V: TRBV3-1/TRBV3-2
size: .
J: TRBJ2-7
D: TRBD2

CDR3: CASSPPSSYEQYF
DNA: TGTGCCAGCTCACCACCTAGCTCCTACGAGCAGTACTTC
V: TRBV18
size: .
J: TRBJ2-7
D: .

CDR3: CASRSNRLARRKNIQYF
DNA: TGTGCCAGTAGGTCCAATCGACTAGCGAGACGCAAAAACATTCAGTACTTC
V: TRBV19
size: few
J: TRBJ2-4
D: TRBD2

CDR3: CASSRDRGYQPQHF
DNA: TGCGCCAGCAGCCGGGACAGGGGGTATCAGCCCCAGCATTTT
V: TRBV4-3
size: .
J: TRBJ1-5
D: TRBD1

CDR3: CASSQGANYGYTF
DNA: TGTGCCAGCAGCCAGGGGGCTAACTATGGCTACACCTTC
V: TRBV7-3
size: .
J: TRBJ1-2
D: TRBD1

CDR3: CASRRRMGTGGSQPQHF
DNA: TGTGCCAGCAGACGGAGGATGGGAACAGGGGGGTCTCAGCCCCAGCATTTT
V: TRBV28
size: .
J: TRBJ1-5
D: TRBD1

CDR3: CATQTGAGYGYTF
DNA: TGTGCCACCCAGACAGGGGCCGGCTATGGCTACACCTTC
V: TRBV10-3
size: .
J: TRBJ1-2
D: TRBD1

CDR3: CASSAGGTEAFF
DNA: TGTGCCAGCAGCGCAGGTGGGACAGAAGCTTTCTTT
V: TRBV11-3
size: .
J: TRBJ1-1
D: .

CDR3: CASSLAGAVINEQYF
DNA: TGTGCCAGTAGCCTCGCGGGGGCAGTCATAAACGAGCAGTACTTC
V: TRBV19
size: .
J: TRBJ2-7
D: .

CDR3: CASSRRRQEYGYTF
DNA: TGTGCCAGTAGTAGGCGCAGACAAGAGTATGGCTACACCTTC
V: TRBV19
size: .
J: TRBJ1-2
D: .

CDR3: CALRRDSNTGELFF
DNA: TGTGCCCTGCGGCGGGATTCGAACACCGGGGAGCTGTTTTTT
V: TRBV10-3
size: .
J: TRBJ2-2
D: .

CDR3: CASHQAGLAPLHF
DNA: TGTGCCAGCCATCAGGCGGGACTAGCACCCCTCCACTTT
V: TRBV6-5
size: .
J: TRBJ1-6
D: .

CDR3: CASSQTSGTSGSARQFF
DNA: TGCGCCAGCAGCCAAACCTCCGGGACTAGCGGGAGCGCAAGGCAGTTCTTC
V: TRBV4-3
size: .
J: TRBJ2-1
D: TRBD2

CDR3: CASSSPNVQAQFF
DNA: TGTGCCAGCAGCTCCCCCAACGTTCAGGCGCAGTTCTTC
V: TRBV7-8
size: medium-sized
J: TRBJ2-1
D: .

CDR3: CASSSSTGGGGQPQHF
DNA: TGTGCCAGCAGTTCCTCGACAGGGGGCGGCGGTCAGCCCCAGCATTTT
V: TRBV5-6
size: .
J: TRBJ1-5
D: TRBD1

CDR3: CASSQGRSYEQYF
DNA: TGTGCCAGCAGTCAGGGCCGTTCCTACGAGCAGTACTTC
V: TRBV12-3/TRBV12-4
size: .
J: TRBJ2-7
D: .